Each of the 27 T cell receptor beta chains below was sequenced from the same sample in a study of cytomegalovirus exposure and HLA in healthy donors. A multiplex PCR was run with 60 Vbeta primers and 13 Jbeta primers. Clones were read by immunoSEQ multiplex PCR, and TCRdb kept only the in-frame ones, dropping some. In the table there are fewer than 150,000 clones, around 82% of which are singletons. The sequencing sample was made of PBMCs. The receptors originated from a man aged 50 or older in good health and CMV-seronegative.

The chain is built from TRBV25-1 and TRBJ1-3, with TRBD1 as a possible D gene (5 bases). Germline CDR1 and CDR2: MGHDK and SYGVNS. This CDR3 contains 17 residues. V was trimmed by 2 bases and J by 0 bases, leaving 14 bases between them. CDR3 protein: CASSELEGRYSGNTIYF. DNA of the CDR3: TGTGCCAGCAGTGAACTGGAGGGGCGCTACTCTGGAAACACCATATATTTT.

This chain links TRBV30 with TRBJ1-3; D not resolved. With 3 bases removed from V and 0 bases from J, the gap between germline ends came to 9 bases. The length of the CDR3 is 14 residues. Germline V gene lookup returns CDR1 GTSNPN and CDR2 SVGIG (reference sequence). CDR3 DNA: TGTGCCTGGAGCGCAGGAAACTCTGGAAACACCATATATTTT. It codes for CAWSAGNSGNTIYF. Based on the CDR3 plus reference TRBV30 and TRBJ1-3, the full variable domain is SQTIHQWPATLVQPVGSPLSLECTVEGTSNPNLYWYRQAAGRGLQLLFYSVGIGQISSEVPQNLSASRPQDRQFILSSKKLLLSDSGFYLCAWSAGNSGNTIYFGEGSWLTVV.

The chain has TRBV28 and TRBJ1-5, with TRBD1 as a possible D gene (5 bases). The CDR3 covers 14 residues. Trimming cost V 6 bases and J 6 bases, with 15 bases left between them. Per the germline V gene, CDR1 is MDHEN and CDR2 is SYDVKM. CDR3 sequence: CASREPGPGQPQHF. Here the CDR3 DNA reads TGTGCCAGCAGGGAGCCAGGGCCGGGTCAGCCCCAGCATTTT.

This clone was detected once. The chain carries TRBV5-4 and TRBJ2-7; 8 bases map to TRBD1. The CDR3 runs 15 residues. V lost 3 bases, J lost 3 bases, and 8 bases stayed unmatched. Per the germline V gene, CDR1 is SGHNT and CDR2 is YYREEE (reference sequence). This CDR3 reads CASSSPGTGYYEQYF. The CDR3, as DNA: TGTGCCAGCAGCTCTCCCGGGACAGGATACTACGAGCAGTACTTC.

The V call is TRBV9, the J call TRBJ2-7; the D gene is possibly TRBD1 (5 bases). The CDR3 sequence is 15 residues long. Trimming stripped 2 bases from V and 2 bases from J, with 14 bases between. Germline-derived CDR1 and CDR2 are SGDLS and YYNGEE. CDR3 amino acids: CASSVGLDSAYEQYF. CDR3 sequence (DNA): TGTGCCAGCAGCGTGGGGCTTGACTCAGCCTACGAGCAGTACTTC.

V and J are TRBV5-8 and TRBJ2-2; D perhaps matches TRBD2 (7 bases). The CDR3 length is 16 residues. The germline V gene encodes CDR1 SGHTS and CDR2 YDEGEE. Trimming cost V 5 bases and J 5 bases, with 19 bases left between them. DNA of the CDR3: TGTGCCAGCAGTTACTACGGGGGGCGCTGGACCGGGGAGCTGTTTTTT. This gives the protein CASSYYGGRWTGELFF.

This clone has a handful of counts. The chain is built from TRBV10-2 and TRBJ2-1; TRBD2 matches at 12 bases. In germline, CDR1 is WSHSY, CDR2 SAAADI. The junction had 8 bases not matched to a gene; V was cut back by 4 bases and J by 10 bases. The CDR3 consists of 15 residues. The CDR3, as DNA: TGCGCCAGCAGTGTGTCGACTAGCGGGAGTTCAGAGCAGTTCTTC. It is translated as CASSVSTSGSSEQFF.

The chain recombines TRBV7-9 with TRBJ1-1; no reliable D call. Trimming pared 5 bases from V and 2 bases from J, leaving 12 bases between. This CDR3 contains 14 residues. Germline lookup yields CDR1 SEHNR and CDR2 FQNEAQ (reference sequence). The CDR3, as DNA: TGTGCCAGCAGCCCAACGGCAGGCAACACTGAAGCTTTCTTT. It yields the protein CASSPTAGNTEAFF. The whole variable domain, remainder taken from reference TRBV7-9 and TRBJ1-1, is DTGVSQNPRHKITKRGQNVTFRCDPISEHNRLYWYRQTLGQGPEFLTYFQNEAQLEKSRLLSDRFSAERPKGSFSTLEIQRTEQGDSAMYLCASSPTAGNTEAFFGQGTRLTVV.

V and J are TRBV11-2 and TRBJ2-7; possible D gene TRBD1, 6 bases. The CDR3 totals 16 residues. Between the trimmed V and J ends, which lost 4 bases and 2 bases, there was a span of 18 bases. Per the germline V gene, CDR1 is SGHAT and CDR2 is FQNNGV. The CDR3 reads CASSSTKQGVPYEQYF. The CDR3 coding sequence is TGTGCCAGCAGCTCAACAAAACAGGGTGTGCCCTACGAGCAGTACTTC.

The chain joins TRBV2 to TRBJ1-2, with TRBD1 matching 9 bases. V shed 8 bases, J shed 8 bases, and the junction held 6 bases outside the gene matches. The CDR3 runs 12 residues. CDR1 SNHLY and CDR2 FYNNEI come from the germline V gene. DNA of the CDR3: TGTGCCAGCGGGGCGGACAGGGGCGGCTACACCTTC. Encoded protein: CASGADRGGYTF.

The chain uses TRBV7-2 and TRBJ2-5, with D possibly matching TRBD2 (6 bases). The germline CDR1 and CDR2 sequences are SGHTA and FQGNSA. CDR3 length: 13 amino acids. Trimming took 6 bases from V and 5 from J, leaving 13 bases between them. CDR3 DNA: TGTGCCAGCAGGCGGGCCCGGGGGGAGACCCAGTACTTC. This gives the protein CASRRARGETQYF.

The chain carries TRBV7-3 and TRBJ2-1; 12 nucleotides agree with TRBD2. The CDR3 runs to 17 residues. The V segment lost 4 bases and the J segment 0 bases; nucleotides outside the gene matches: 4. The germline gives CDR1 SGHTA, CDR2 FQGTGA. CDR3 sequence: CASSSTLAGGSYNEQFF. The CDR3 bases are TGTGCCAGCAGCTCCACACTAGCGGGAGGCTCCTACAATGAGCAGTTCTTC.

In its sample, this clone was seen once. The genes are TRBV5-4 and TRBJ2-2, with 7 bases fitting TRBD1. Germline trimming cut 0 bases from V and 1 base from J; bases unmatched to any gene: 6. CDR1 and CDR2 from the germline V gene are SGHNT and YYREEE (reference sequence). CDR3 length equals 17 residues. DNA for the CDR3: TGTGCCAGCAGCTTGGCAAACAGGGGTTGGAACACCGGGGAGCTGTTTTTT. Its translation: CASSLANRGWNTGELFF.

The chain joins TRBV11-2 to TRBJ1-1; no clear D gene. There are 18 residues in the CDR3. V lost 2 bases and J 0 bases, leaving 19 bases between the germline ends. Germline CDR1 SGHAT, CDR2 FQNNGV. The CDR3 is CASSLYGRQAKLNTEAFF. DNA for the CDR3: TGTGCCAGCAGCTTATATGGTAGGCAGGCGAAATTGAACACTGAAGCTTTCTTT.

This clone has a handful of counts. This rearrangement joins TRBV6-5 to TRBJ2-3; no reliable D call. Trimming removed 6 bases from V and 5 bases from J, with 6 bases in between. CDR3 length: 11 amino acids. Germline lookup yields CDR1 MNHEY and CDR2 SVGAGI. The CDR3 region is CASRMRDTQYF. The DNA for the CDR3 is TGTGCCAGCAGAATGCGAGATACGCAGTATTTT.

V and J are TRBV7-8 and TRBJ1-6; D unclear. This CDR3 comprises 17 residues. Germline V gene data show CDR1 as SGHVS and CDR2 as FQNEAQ. The V end was cut by 1 base, the J end by 7 bases, with 17 bases between. As DNA, the CDR3 is TGTGCCAGCAGCTTAGGAGTTTCGGGGTCCGCGAATTCACCCCTCCACTTT. It is translated as CASSLGVSGSANSPLHF.

This clone was seen a handful of times. The gene calls are TRBV6-5 and TRBJ1-2; a possible D gene is TRBD1 (5 bases). Germline values: CDR1 MNHEY, CDR2 SVGAGI. V lost 2 bases, J lost 8 bases, and 15 bases lay in between. CDR3 length equals 14 residues. This chain's CDR3 is CASSYQGGSRGYTF. The CDR3 nucleotides are TGTGCCAGCAGTTACCAGGGCGGATCTCGCGGCTACACCTTC.

V gene TRBV27 combines with J gene TRBJ2-7, with 8 positions matching TRBD2. This CDR3 region has 14 residues. CDR1 is MNHEY and CDR2 is SMNVEV in the germline V gene (reference sequence). V was pared by 8 bases and J by 2 bases, with 8 bases of the junction left unmatched. The CDR3 DNA follows: TGTGCCAGCCGCCTTACGGGAGGGCCCTACGAGCAGTACTTC. Translated: CASRLTGGPYEQYF.

This rearrangement joins TRBV2 to TRBJ2-7; 8 bases align to TRBD2. Unmatched junction bases numbered 6, after V lost 6 bases and J lost 2 bases. The CDR3 sequence is 14 residues long. Germline V gene lookup returns CDR1 SNHLY and CDR2 FYNNEI. CDR3 DNA sequence: TGTGCCAGCAGGGTTCGGGAGGGGGCCTACGAGCAGTACTTC. Translating it yields CASRVREGAYEQYF. Complete variable domain (other parts from reference TRBV2 and TRBJ2-7): EPEVTQTPSHQVTQMGQEVILRCVPISNHLYFYWYRQILGQKVEFLVSFYNNEISEKSEIFDDQFSVERPDGSNFTLKIRSTKLEDSAMYFCASRVREGAYEQYFGPGTRLTVT.

The chain links TRBV10-1 to TRBJ2-3, with 10 nucleotides matching TRBD2. This CDR3 comprises 15 residues. The J segment lost 6 bases and the V segment lost 10 bases, leaving 13 bases of the junction unmatched. Germline CDR1 is WNHNN and CDR2 is SYGVQD (reference sequence). The CDR3 loop reads CATSSGTSVIDTQYF. CDR3 nucleotides: TGCGCCACCTCTAGTGGGACTAGCGTGATCGATACGCAGTATTTT.

Here the CDR3 reads CASSLDLDTQYF. The CDR3 DNA sequence: TGCGCCAGCAGCTTGGATCTGGATACGCAGTATTTT. This chain connects TRBV5-1 to TRBJ2-3; D remains ambiguous. V gave up 0 bases and J gave up 6 bases, with 5 bases separating them. The CDR3 totals 12 residues. CDR1 and CDR2 (germline): SGHRS, YFSETQ. Full variable domain (rest looked up from reference TRBV5-1 and TRBJ2-3): KAGVTQTPRYLIKTRGQQVTLSCSPISGHRSVSWYQQTPGQGLQFLFEYFSETQRNKGNFPGRFSGRQFSNSRSEMNVSTLELGDSALYLCASSLDLDTQYFGPGTRLTVL.

The chain links TRBV5-1 to TRBJ2-1, with D tentatively TRBD2 (7 bases). With 5 bases removed from V and 3 bases from J, the gap between germline ends came to 18 bases. The CDR3 consists of 16 residues. Germline CDR1 is SGHRS and CDR2 is YFSETQ. As DNA, the CDR3 is TGCGCCAGCAGTTACTCGGGGGGACAAAGCTACAATGAGCAGTTCTTC. Translating gives CASSYSGGQSYNEQFF.

V and J are TRBV7-9 and TRBJ1-4; D is possibly TRBD1 (5 bases). V gave up 3 bases and J gave up 2 bases, with 7 bases separating them. Germline-derived CDR1 and CDR2 are SEHNR and FQNEAQ (reference sequence). The CDR3 has 14 amino acids. CDR3 region: CASSLQGTNEKLFF. The CDR3 bases are TGTGCCAGCAGCTTGCAGGGCACTAATGAAAAACTGTTTTTT.

V usage is TRBV7-9 and J usage is TRBJ1-1, with D perhaps TRBD1 (6 bases). Germline assignment: CDR1 SEHNR and CDR2 FQNEAQ (reference sequence). V shed 1 base and J shed 4 bases, with 16 bases lying between them. The CDR3 is 16 residues long. Written as DNA, the CDR3 is TGTGCCAGCAGCTTAGAAGGGGGAGTTTCAGGCACTGAAGCTTTCTTT. This sequence encodes CASSLEGGVSGTEAFF.

The rearrangement links TRBV5-6 to TRBJ1-6; no firm D call. The CDR3 length is 15 residues. The V end lost 1 base, the J end lost 6 bases, and 11 bases lay between the germline ends. CDR1 SGHDT and CDR2 YYEEEE come from the germline V gene. Here the CDR3 reads CASSLSVSTNSPLHF. DNA of the CDR3: TGTGCCAGCAGCTTGAGTGTCAGTACTAATTCACCCCTCCACTTT.

The CDR3 is CASSTRTGVVDEQFF. CDR3 DNA: TGTGCCAGTAGTACCCGGACAGGGGTGGTCGATGAGCAGTTCTTC. The rearrangement joins TRBV19 to TRBJ2-1, with 9 bases identical to TRBD1. The CDR3 is 15 residues long. The ends lost 4 bases at V and 8 bases at J; junction bases unmatched: 9. Germline V gene lookup returns CDR1 LNHDA and CDR2 SQIVND (reference sequence).

The chain couples TRBV27 to TRBJ2-1; TRBD2 matches 10 bases. Per the germline V gene, CDR1 is MNHEY and CDR2 is SMNVEV (reference sequence). The junction had 15 bases not matched to a gene; V was cut back by 7 bases and J by 12 bases. The CDR3 spans 15 residues. Here the CDR3 DNA reads TGTGCCAGCAAGGCCCCGGTGGCTAGCGGGAGTCGGCAGTTCTTC. Amino acids: CASKAPVASGSRQFF.